This TCR beta chain was obtained from a study of control samples from healthy donors and cancer patients (dated by TCRdb to 2019 to 2021). The germline V gene specifies MNHNS as CDR1 and SASEGT as CDR2. The cysteine opens and the phenylalanine closes a CDR3 of 17 amino acids. Of all the DNA, just the CDR3 is kept, 51 bases in frame from base 1. V is pared back by 0 bases and J by 2 bases, with 14 bases lying between the germline termini. Libraries came from the immunoSEQ multiplex PCR assay. The clones in this table, taken by TCRdb from immuneACCESS, are in-frame only. Not every clone is retained; where verified, under half of the shortfall comes from an unresolved V gene, and the cause of the rest is unknown. The sample includes about 170,000 clones, with around 90% observed a single time. 12% of the sample is taken by the ten largest. Comments on this clone: What this receptor recognizes is not known. Within one base of it there is no much larger clone, and no base qualities were kept.

The V gene is TRBV6-1 and the J gene is TRBJ1-5, with no confidently assigned D gene. The clonotype comes from a man aged 30-40 years in good health. Sequencing was carried out using blood. The DNA is TGTGCCAGCAGTGAAGCGGGGAGATTGGGTGGCAATCAGCCCCAGCATTTT. Translated, this gives CASSEAGRLGGNQPQHF.